The 27 T cell receptor beta chains below were found in one sample sequenced in a study of blood T cell repertoires in COVID-19. Profiling relied on immunoSEQ multiplex PCR, and the TCRdb table lists in-frame clones only, not all of them. Among around 68,000 clones, 86% were seen once, and the ten largest hold about 15%. The sample consisted of peripheral blood. The receptors stem from a middle-aged man with COVID-19, enrolled during active disease.

The CDR3 DNA sequence: TGCGCCAGCAGATCTAGCGGGGTGGATGAGCAGTACTTC. Residues: CASRSSGVDEQYF. The chain employs TRBV10-2 and TRBJ2-7; 9 bases agree with TRBD2. V lost 6 bases to trimming and J lost 7 bases; unmatched junction nucleotides: 7. The germline gives CDR1 WSHSY, CDR2 SAAADI. The CDR3 totals 13 residues.

Details on this clone: At one end the junction does not follow the germline gene, possibly because of a read error. The chain uses TRBV12-3 or TRBV12-4 and TRBJ1-2; D is undetermined. The CDR3 runs to 13 residues. CDR3 bases: TGTGCCAGCAGTTTTGACGAGAACTATGGCCACACCTTC. As protein: CASSFDENYGHTF.

The genes are TRBV4-1 and TRBJ2-6; tentatively, D is TRBD1 (6 bases). V lost 1 base to trimming and J lost 4 bases, with 14 bases between them. CDR1 is MGHRA, CDR2 YSYEKL, per germline. The CDR3 has 17 amino acids. The CDR3 here is CASSQAGAQAGANVLTF. For the CDR3, the DNA is TGCGCCAGCAGCCAAGCAGGGGCCCAGGCCGGGGCCAACGTCCTGACTTTC.

V is TRBV6-5 and J is TRBJ1-3; D is uncertain. The V and J ends lost 0 bases and 9 bases respectively, with 15 bases between them. Germline-derived CDR1 and CDR2 are MNHEY and SVGAGI. This CDR3 region has 15 residues. CDR3 DNA sequence: TGTGCCAGCAGTTACTCAGGACGGCCCGGGAGCACCATATATTTT. It yields the protein CASSYSGRPGSTIYF.

This clone was counted between two and nine times. The V gene is TRBV19, the J gene TRBJ1-5; unclear D gene. The V and J ends lost 4 bases and 3 bases respectively, with 7 bases between them. CDR1 is LNHDA, CDR2 SQIVND, per germline (reference sequence). CDR3 size: 13 residues. CDR3 loop: CASSTGLNQPQHF. The CDR3 nucleotides are TGTGCCAGTAGTACAGGCCTCAATCAGCCCCAGCATTTT.

V gene TRBV7-8 combines with J gene TRBJ2-2, with TRBD2 matching 8 bases. The CDR3 has 16 residues. The V segment lost 5 bases and the J segment 6 bases; nucleotides outside the gene matches: 11. Looked up from germline, CDR1 is SGHVS and CDR2 is FQNEAQ. CDR3 bases: TGTGCCAGCAGCCTCGGGGCGGGTAGCGGGGCCGGGGAGCTGTTTTTT. The encoded protein is CASSLGAGSGAGELFF.

The chain recombines TRBV3-1 (or the pseudogene TRBV3-2) with TRBJ1-4, with D perhaps TRBD1 (6 bases). This CDR3 contains 15 residues. Trimming took off 2 bases at V and 8 bases at J, with 15 bases between the two ends. Per germline, CDR1 LGHDT and CDR2 YNNKEL (reference sequence). The CDR3 sequence is CASSQWGGGEEKLFF. In DNA, the CDR3 is TGTGCCAGCAGCCAATGGGGGGGCGGAGAGGAAAAACTGTTTTTT.

This rearrangement joins TRBV6-5 to TRBJ2-5, with a weak D call TRBD1 (5 bases). V was pared by 7 bases and J by 4 bases, with 10 bases between. The CDR3 is 12 amino acids. CDR1 and CDR2 (germline): MNHEY, SVGAGI. The CDR3 DNA follows: TGTGCCAGCACCCGAAGGGGAGAGACCCAGTACTTC. This translates into CASTRRGETQYF.

The table lists this clone with a few counts. V and J are TRBV10-3 and TRBJ2-5; 14 bases fit TRBD2. Germline CDR1 reads ENHRY; CDR2 reads SYGVKD. This CDR3 has 17 amino acids. Germline trimming cut 0 bases from V and 4 bases from J; bases unmatched to any gene: 4. The CDR3 coding sequence is TGTGCCATCAGTGAGTCGGAGACTAGCGGGGGGGGAGAGACCCAGTACTTC. Its translation is CAISESETSGGGETQYF.

This clone was picked up one time. CDR3 region: CASSSTGVREKLFF. The DNA for the CDR3 is TGTGCCAGCAGTTCCACAGGGGTAAGGGAAAAACTGTTTTTT. The genes are TRBV6-5 and TRBJ1-4, with 7 bases identical to TRBD1. This CDR3 is built from 14 residues. CDR1 and CDR2 (germline): MNHEY, SVGAGI. The junction had 7 bases not matched to a gene; V was cut back by 4 bases and J by 8 bases.

The rearrangement joins TRBV7-2 to TRBJ2-7, with a possible D match to TRBD2 (5 bases). The CDR3 is 16 amino acids. With 2 bases removed from V and 0 bases from J, the gap between germline ends came to 14 bases. Germline CDR1 is SGHTA and CDR2 is FQGNSA. CDR3 protein: CASSLYETLDSYEQYF. The DNA for the CDR3 is TGTGCCAGCAGCTTATACGAGACACTAGACTCCTACGAGCAGTACTTC.

The chain links TRBV6-7 to TRBJ2-2; 7 bases line up with TRBD1. TRBV6-7 is filed as an ORF, its function uncertain. V lost 5 bases to trimming and J lost 1 base; unmatched junction nucleotides: 10. CDR3 length: 17 residues. In DNA form, the CDR3 reads TGTGCCAGCAGTGACCCGACAGGGTGGTTGAACACCGGGGAGCTGTTTTTT. Residues: CASSDPTGWLNTGELFF.

The rearrangement uses TRBV13 and TRBJ2-1; tentative D call: TRBD1 (5 bases). Trimming took off 5 bases at V and 5 bases at J, with 22 bases between the two ends. The CDR3 contains 17 residues. Germline V CDR1 and CDR2: PRHDT, FYEKMQ (reference sequence). The DNA for the CDR3 is TGTGCCAGCAGCCCCAATACCCTCCCCAGGGCGAACAATGAGCAGTTCTTC. This gives the protein CASSPNTLPRANNEQFF.

CDR3 in DNA: TGTGCCAGCAGCCACGGACAGGGTGCGGGCCTCCACTTT. It encodes CASSHGQGAGLHF. The chain has TRBV3-1 (or the pseudogene TRBV3-2) and TRBJ1-6, with 8 bases identical to TRBD1. V gave up 3 bases and J gave up 15 bases; unmatched junction bases: 7. Germline CDR1 reads LGHDT; CDR2 reads YNNKEL (reference sequence). The CDR3 has 13 amino acids.

The chain joins TRBV9 to TRBJ1-4; TRBD1 matches 9 bases. V trimming: 3 bases; J trimming: 0 bases; junction bases outside the gene matches: 3. Per germline, CDR1 SGDLS and CDR2 YYNGEE. The length of the CDR3 is 16 residues. The CDR3 sequence is CASSGGQGATNEKLFF. In DNA, the CDR3 is TGTGCCAGCAGCGGGGGACAGGGCGCAACTAATGAAAAACTGTTTTTT. The whole variable domain, remainder taken from reference TRBV9 and TRBJ1-4, is DSGVTQTPKHLITATGQRVTLRCSPRSGDLSVYWYQQSLDQGLQFLIQYYNGEERAKGNILERFSAQQFPDLHSELNLSSLELGDSALYFCASSGGQGATNEKLFFGSGTQLSVL.

The chain couples TRBV19 to TRBJ1-2; no clear D gene. The germline gives CDR1 LNHDA, CDR2 SQIVND (reference sequence). V dropped 0 bases and J dropped 1 base, with 6 bases sitting between them. The CDR3 extends over 14 amino acids. CDR3 residues: CASSIDRVNYGYTF. For the CDR3, the DNA is TGTGCCAGTAGTATAGACCGGGTTAACTATGGCTACACCTTC.

J is TRBJ2-4 and V is TRBV9, with D possibly being TRBD2 (5 bases). This CDR3 contains 14 residues. Trimming took off 3 bases at V and 6 bases at J, with 13 bases between the two ends. Germline values: CDR1 SGDLS, CDR2 YYNGEE. CDR3 sequence reads: CASSGTPGGNIQYF. In nucleotides, the CDR3 is TGTGCCAGCAGCGGAACACCAGGAGGAAACATTCAGTACTTC.

The chain combines TRBV5-4 with TRBJ2-2, with D possibly matching TRBD1 (5 bases). The germline gives CDR1 SGHNT, CDR2 YYREEE (reference sequence). V was cut by 3 bases and J by 1 base, with 10 bases left in between. The CDR3 loop spans 15 amino acids. CDR3 sequence reads: CASSSAGKNTGELFF. The CDR3 bases are TGTGCCAGCAGCTCGGCAGGGAAGAACACCGGGGAGCTGTTTTTT.

The chain has TRBV3-1 (or the pseudogene TRBV3-2) and TRBJ1-6; D call uncertain. V lost 5 bases and J lost 9, with 23 bases in between. CDR1 is LGHDT and CDR2 is YNNKEL in the germline V gene (reference sequence). CDR3 length equals 17 residues. CDR3 nucleotide sequence: TGTGCCAGCAGCGCAACGCCGGGAGGCAGGCTGGGTTCACCCCTCCACTTT. This gives the protein CASSATPGGRLGSPLHF.

The chain employs TRBV11-2 and TRBJ2-5; no reliable D call. CDR1 and CDR2 (germline): SGHAT, FQNNGV. The V end was cut by 0 bases, the J end by 9 bases, with 14 bases between. The CDR3 is 14 residues long. The CDR3 DNA reads as TGTGCCAGCAGCTTAGAGAGTCGGGTCTATCCCCAGTACTTC. This gives the protein CASSLESRVYPQYF.

The chain recombines TRBV10-1 with TRBJ1-3, with D unclear. CDR1 is WNHNN and CDR2 is SYGVQD in the germline V gene (reference sequence). The CDR3 totals 13 residues. Trimming shortened V by 10 bases and J by 2 bases, and 12 bases separated the two germline ends. The CDR3 coding sequence is TGCGCCACCACTAGGTCTGCTGGAAACACCATATATTTT. Translating it yields CATTRSAGNTIYF.

This clone has only one observation. This chain links TRBV5-1 with TRBJ1-4, with TRBD1 identical over 7 bases. The CDR3 has 16 amino acids. V lost 2 bases to trimming and J lost 0 bases; unmatched junction nucleotides: 4. The germline CDR1 and CDR2 sequences are SGHRS and YFSETQ. This CDR3 reads CASSFYGTATNEKLFF. Here the CDR3 DNA reads TGCGCCAGCAGCTTCTACGGGACAGCAACTAATGAAAAACTGTTTTTT. Together with reference TRBV5-1 and TRBJ1-4, the CDR3 gives the full variable domain: KAGVTQTPRYLIKTRGQQVTLSCSPISGHRSVSWYQQTPGQGLQFLFEYFSETQRNKGNFPGRFSGRQFSNSRSEMNVSTLELGDSALYLCASSFYGTATNEKLFFGSGTQLSVL.

The V gene is TRBV3-1 (or the pseudogene TRBV3-2), the J gene TRBJ2-1; the D is unclear. V was trimmed by 4 bases and J by 6 bases, leaving 10 bases between them. The CDR3 has 13 residues. Per the germline V gene, CDR1 is LGHDT and CDR2 is YNNKEL (reference sequence). The CDR3 sequence is CASSRSGSNEQFF. CDR3 nucleotide sequence: TGTGCCAGCAGCCGTTCCGGTTCCAATGAGCAGTTCTTC.

This sequence joins TRBV3-1 (or the pseudogene TRBV3-2) and TRBJ1-4, with D maybe TRBD1 (6 bases). With 3 bases removed from V and 11 bases from J, the gap between germline ends came to 16 bases. CDR3 length equals 14 residues. Germline CDR1 LGHDT, CDR2 YNNKEL (reference sequence). This CDR3 reads CASSHRSHQGKLFF. DNA of the CDR3: TGTGCCAGCAGCCATAGGTCCCATCAGGGGAAACTGTTTTTT.

J is TRBJ1-1 and V is TRBV5-6, with D perhaps TRBD1 (6 bases). Germline loops: CDR1 SGHDT, CDR2 YYEEEE. The CDR3 has 15 amino acids. V dropped 0 bases and J dropped 0 bases, with 9 bases sitting between them. The CDR3 DNA is TGTGCCAGCAGCTTGGAAACAGGGTTGAACACTGAAGCTTTCTTT. Translating it yields CASSLETGLNTEAFF.

The chain couples TRBV7-2 to TRBJ1-6; D is possibly TRBD1 (5 bases). This CDR3 has 16 residues. Germline V gene data show CDR1 as SGHTA and CDR2 as FQGNSA. V shed 4 bases and J shed 9 bases, with 19 bases lying between them. Written as DNA, the CDR3 is TGTGCCAGCAGCTCCACGACGGACACCTTTGCTTCACCCCTCCACTTT. Encoded protein: CASSSTTDTFASPLHF. Supplemented by reference TRBV7-2 and TRBJ1-6, the full variable domain reads GAGVSQSPSNKVTEKGKDVELRCDPISGHTALYWYRQSLGQGLEFLIYFQGNSAPDKSGLPSDRFSAERTGGSVSTLTIQRTQQEDSAVYLCASSSTTDTFASPLHFGNGTRLTVT.

The V and J genes are TRBV10-3 and TRBJ2-7, with D maybe TRBD2 (6 bases). This CDR3 comprises 16 residues. The germline V gene has CDR1 ENHRY and CDR2 SYGVKD. Trimming left V 8 bases short and J 3 bases short, with 23 bases between. The CDR3: CAIGLATGTDFYEQYF. The CDR3 DNA reads as TGTGCCATCGGCCTAGCAACCGGGACTGACTTCTACGAGCAGTACTTC.